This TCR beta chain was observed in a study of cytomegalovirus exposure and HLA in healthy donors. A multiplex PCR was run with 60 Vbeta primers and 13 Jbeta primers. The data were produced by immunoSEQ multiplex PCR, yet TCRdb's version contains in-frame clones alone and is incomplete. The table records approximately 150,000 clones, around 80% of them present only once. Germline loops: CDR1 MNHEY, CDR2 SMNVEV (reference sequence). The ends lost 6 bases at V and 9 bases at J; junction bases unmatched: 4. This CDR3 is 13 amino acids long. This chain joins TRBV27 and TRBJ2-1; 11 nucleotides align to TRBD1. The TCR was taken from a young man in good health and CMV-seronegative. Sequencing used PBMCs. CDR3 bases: TGTGCCAGCAGGGACAGGGGGCACGGTGAGCAGTTCTTC. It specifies CASRDRGHGEQFF.